This entry features one T cell receptor (beta chain) sequence. This clone was seen more than once but under ten times. Its antigen has not been determined. No quality values exist for individual bases; no much larger clone is one base distant. The treatment or condition tag for this specimen amounts to: oral pan-JAK inhibitor, 5-10 mg twice daily. Lesional scalp punch biopsies and peripheral blood were collected from alopecia areata patients. PBMCs were separated by density centrifugation and stained for CD3, CD4 and CD8, after which CD4+ and CD8+ T cells were sorted on a FACSAria. The sample is drawn from a study of CD8+ T cells in alopecia areata (dated by TCRdb to 2017 to 2018). Regarding the complete study: The treated patients, all with moderate-to-severe alopecia areata, were enrolled in an open-label pilot trial of oral tofacitinib given at 5 to 10 mg twice daily. Patients stayed on tofacitinib for 6 to 18 months and then had 6 months of follow-up off drug so that delayed response and recurrence could be assessed. The SALT score, which quantifies the percentage of affected scalp surface area, was used to measure disease severity in treated patients. The study used high-throughput TCRbeta sequencing to examine T cell clonal expansion in alopecia areata, in both the C3H/HeJ mouse model and human patients. On the human side, TCRbeta sequencing was run on scalp tissue and on sorted CD4+ and CD8+ peripheral blood T cells from healthy controls and from alopecia areata patients with either patchy or totalis/universalis disease. Biopsies were taken from tofacitinib-treated patients at baseline and again at 4 and 24 weeks into treatment, and several of those patients also had a later scalp biopsy. Clonality in the scalp was compared among normal scalp (n=4), patchy alopecia areata scalp (n=8), and alopecia totalis/universalis scalp (n=8). The RNA source kit depended on sample type: the PAXgene miRNA kit for fixed scalp, the miRNeasy kit for PBMCs, and the RNeasy kit for mouse skin. immunoSEQ multiplex PCR using 35 Vbeta forward primers and 13 Jbeta reverse primers was used to amplify TCRbeta CDR3 regions.

The full study reports these points: Compared with normal scalp, lesional scalp, particularly in alopecia totalis/universalis, had higher clonality and more expanded CD8+ clones, which suggests antigenic drive. During tofacitinib treatment, many expanded lesional clones remained in scalp and blood, and this persistence may partly explain relapse after treatment is stopped. Tofacitinib significantly lowered scalp clonality and the number of expanded CD8+ clones among the top 100 scalp clones. TCR sequences shared between patients were less clear than in mice, possibly partly because of HLA diversity in the patient population. The treated cohort was small, with a single nonresponder, so links between baseline CD8+ expansion and response need larger studies. Resident alphabeta T cells in normal human skin are also sequenced, complicating scalp TCR repertoire analysis, unlike mouse skin dominated by gammadelta T cells.

In the germline V gene, CDR1 corresponds to MGHDK and CDR2 to SYGVNS. The CDR3 measures 13 amino acids from cysteine to phenylalanine. Here the CDR3 DNA is all that survives: 39 bases in frame from base 1. At the junction V is shortened by 4 bases and J by 2 bases, with 8 bases in between. Libraries were prepared through the immunoSEQ multiplex PCR assay. RNA was extracted from all samples and reverse transcribed into cDNA as template for TCR sequencing. SuperScript III was used to make first-strand cDNA, primed with a 2:1 mix of oligo-dT and random hexamers. A synthetic immune receptor repertoire was used to assess amplification bias, and residual bias was removed computationally. The authors' analysis ran thus. Raw reads were preprocessed to remove errors, and CDR3 was defined by IMGT conventions from the conserved cysteine to phenylalanine. Clonality was computed by normalizing Shannon entropy by log2 of the number of productive unique TCRs and subtracting the result from 1. Whether scalp clones were CD4 or CD8 was inferred by matching scalp TCRbeta sequences against CD4 and CD8 repertoires sorted from blood. This is the immuneACCESS table as TCRdb keeps it, with only in-frame sequences that have V and J called. A part of the clones is gone; compared with another copy, unresolved V genes explain less than half, and the rest is unexplained. The D gene and trimming were derived from the DNA, and the V and J assignments and clone size from that table. The table for this sample lists about 190,000 clones; roughly 70% of them were counted only once. Under 1.5% of the sample is taken by the ten largest.

The chain is assembled from TRBV25-1 and TRBJ2-5; no D gene is confidently identified. This TCR was recovered from a human donor with alopecia areata. This specimen was CD4+ T cells sorted from blood, taken around week 47, from a patient treated with tofacitinib. The encoded CDR3 is CASSGHPQETQYF. The bases read TGTGCCAGCAGTGGCCATCCACAAGAGACCCAGTACTTC.